These 8 T cell receptor beta chains were sequenced from one sample in a study of CD8 T cells in ankylosing spondylitis (dated by TCRdb to the late 2010s). General study outcomes and caveats: A TCR beta motif made up of seven or eight highly homologous amino acid variants appeared to be characteristic of blood from ankylosing spondylitis patients.

No antigens are known for them. Library preparation employed 5' RACE. These reads were obtained on an Illumina HiSeq 2500. Using fastp at Q25 and MiXCR, TCRdb reprocessed the public reads and kept productive beta chains. Entries that share a CDR3 protein sequence are merged under the most common genes and DNA. The sample includes about 210,000 distinct CDR3 sequences, with about 7% observed a single time. The ten largest account for 13% to 15% of the sample. Source material: blood, either unsorted or a sorted T cell fraction (not recorded which). The receptors were sampled from a male donor with ankylosing spondylitis.

The rearrangement uses TRBV3-1 and TRBJ1-5; possible D gene TRBD1, 6 bases. This CDR3 contains 14 residues. Trimming pared 1 base from V and 5 bases from J, leaving 9 bases between. The V gene's germline CDR1 is LGHDT and CDR2 YNNKEL (reference sequence). The chain's CDR3 is CASSQVGADQPQHF. The CDR3 nucleotides read TGTGCCAGCAGCCAAGTGGGGGCGGATCAGCCCCAGCATTTT.

This clonotype was counted ten times or more. This chain joins TRBV4-2 and TRBJ1-3, with a weak D call TRBD1 (5 bases). The germline CDR1 and CDR2 sequences are LGHNA and YNFKEQ. This CDR3 has 16 residues. With 3 bases removed from V and 0 bases from J, the gap between germline ends came to 12 bases. The CDR3 DNA is TGTGCCAGCAGCCAGGGGGACCACCGCTCTGGAAACACCATATATTTT. It is translated as CASSQGDHRSGNTIYF.

This clonotype was recorded at least ten times. The chain recombines TRBV5-1 with TRBJ2-6, with 9 bases matching TRBD1. The CDR3 loop spans 19 amino acids. V shed 2 bases, J shed 0 bases, and the junction held 9 bases outside the gene matches. CDR1 SGHRS and CDR2 YFSETQ come from the germline V gene. CDR3 loop: CASSFFRDRVSSGANVLTF. The CDR3 nucleotides are TGCGCCAGCAGCTTTTTCCGGGACAGGGTCTCCTCTGGGGCCAACGTCCTGACTTTC.

The sample holds a few counts of this clonotype. The rearrangement uses TRBV12-3 or TRBV12-4 and TRBJ1-2; D call uncertain. This CDR3 contains 15 residues. V dropped 0 bases and J dropped 2 bases, with 10 bases sitting between them. In DNA, the CDR3 is TGTGCCAGCAGTTTAGCGAGGCCGGTGAACTATGGCTACACCTTC. As protein: CASSLARPVNYGYTF.

The sample holds many counts of this clonotype. The chain recombines TRBV28 with TRBJ1-4; D is possibly TRBD1 (6 bases). The germline gives CDR1 MDHEN, CDR2 SYDVKM. This CDR3 spans 14 amino acids. With 3 bases removed from V and 7 bases from J, the gap between germline ends came to 12 bases. The chain's CDR3 is CASSFQGFSEKLFF. CDR3 DNA: TGTGCCAGCAGTTTCCAGGGGTTTAGTGAAAAACTGTTTTTT.

The count of this clonotype is one. A much bigger clone sits one base away, suggesting this may be a read error. The V and J genes are TRBV20-1 and TRBJ2-3; 8 positions match TRBD2. Per the germline V gene, CDR1 is DFQATT and CDR2 is SNEGSKA (reference sequence). The CDR3 extends over 13 amino acids. The CDR3 here is CNATWTSRDTQYF. CDR3 DNA sequence: TGCAATGCTACCTGGACTAGCAGAGATACGCAGTATTTT.

The V call is TRBV28, the J call TRBJ2-3; 11 positions agree with TRBD2. This CDR3 spans 16 amino acids. The germline V gene encodes CDR1 MDHEN and CDR2 SYDVKM. V dropped 5 bases and J dropped 2; count of bases not matched to a gene: 6. In DNA, the CDR3 is TGTGCCAGCAGTATATTAGCGGGAGGGGACACAGATACGCAGTATTTT. This translates into CASSILAGGDTDTQYF.

This chain connects TRBV2 to TRBJ2-7, with D maybe TRBD1 (5 bases). CDR1 and CDR2 (germline): SNHLY, FYNNEI. This CDR3 is built from 12 residues. The V gene lost 1 base and the J gene lost 7 bases, with 8 bases spanning the gap. The CDR3, as DNA: TGTGCCAGCAGTGAAGTTCGGACAGAGCAGTACTTC. Its translation: CASSEVRTEQYF.